The present T cell receptor (beta chain) was sequenced within a study of cytomegalovirus exposure and HLA in healthy donors. Study-wide background: Approximately 85 million unique TCRs from HLA-typed donors were held in an early release of data. Study-wide results and limits: Productive rates of about 87% or about 30% were seen for most TCR beta V segments in an earlier analysis.

The table lists this clone with a few counts. What it binds is not known. Per germline, CDR1 SNHLY and CDR2 FYNNEI. With 4 bases removed from V and 7 bases from J, the gap between germline ends came to 11 bases. The CDR3 covers 13 residues. PCR involved 60 Vbeta and 13 Jbeta primers. Measured with immunoSEQ multiplex PCR; TCRdb has only the in-frame clones, and not every one. The data show some 130,000 clones, 80% seen once. Sequenced material: PBMCs. The rearrangement joins TRBV2 to TRBJ1-5; D is possibly TRBD1 (5 bases). The receptor was derived from a man aged 40-55 years in good health and CMV-seronegative. CDR3 amino acids: CASSVSGEQPQHF. The CDR3 nucleotides are TGTGCCAGCAGTGTTTCGGGGGAGCAGCCCCAGCATTTT. Full variable domain (rest looked up from reference TRBV2 and TRBJ1-5): EPEVTQTPSHQVTQMGQEVILRCVPISNHLYFYWYRQILGQKVEFLVSFYNNEISEKSEIFDDQFSVERPDGSNFTLKIRSTKLEDSAMYFCASSVSGEQPQHFGDGTRLSIL.